These 27 T cell receptor beta chains share one sample of origin, sequenced in a study of breast tumors, draining lymph nodes, adjacent tissues. MiXCR, run by TCRdb on the multiplex PCR reads, gives a single entry per CDR3 protein. Of under 350,000 distinct CDR3 sequences in the sample, around 31% were seen once. Samples came from axillary lymph nodes draining the breast cancer. Sequencing was performed on axillary lymph node tissue. The receptors here all came from a female donor with breast cancer. Some clones in this sample may be carry-over from other donors' samples.

This clonotype was detected once. The V call is TRBV2, the J call TRBJ2-5; D gene ambiguous. This CDR3 spans 12 amino acids. The germline V gene encodes CDR1 SNHLY and CDR2 FYNNEI. V was clipped by 4 bases and J by 5 bases, with 8 bases between them. The CDR3 nucleotides read TGTGCCAGCAGTGCGCAGGAGGAGACCCAGTACTTC. This codes for CASSAQEETQYF.

There are many counts of this clonotype. The chain links TRBV19 to TRBJ1-3; 9 bases fit TRBD1. J gave up 0 bases and V 5 bases, and 8 bases lay outside the gene matches. Germline V gives CDR1 LNHDA, CDR2 SQIVND (reference sequence). The CDR3 extends over 17 amino acids. This CDR3 is CASSSTGTGLSGNTIYF. CDR3 DNA sequence: TGTGCCAGTAGTTCAACCGGGACAGGGCTCTCTGGAAACACCATATATTTT.

This clonotype came up many times. The chain is built from TRBV30 and TRBJ1-6; TRBD1 agrees at 7 bases. Trimming took 8 bases from V and 4 from J; bases not matched to a gene: 5. The length of the CDR3 is 13 residues. Germline CDR1 and CDR2: GTSNPN and SVGIG (reference sequence). The CDR3 nucleotides read TGTGCCGTTTCGGGACAGTATAATTCACCCCTCCACTTT. Its translation is CAVSGQYNSPLHF.

Of note for this clonotype: The junction departs from germline at one end; a sequencing error may be responsible. The rearrangement uses TRBV10-2 and TRBJ1-4, with 9 positions matching TRBD1. The CDR3 runs to 17 residues. The germline V gene encodes CDR1 WSHSY and CDR2 SAAADI. The CDR3 DNA is TGCGCCAGCAGGGGGGGGGACAGGGAAGAGTCTAATGCAAAACTGTTTTTT. Its protein is CASRGGDREESNAKLFF.

This clonotype showed up many times. The chain employs TRBV4-1 and TRBJ1-4; the D is unclear. Trimming removed 0 bases at V and 5 bases at J, with 10 bases between. The germline V gene has CDR1 MGHRA and CDR2 YSYEKL. The CDR3 totals 15 residues. The CDR3 DNA follows: TGCGCCAGCAGCCAAGAGTCAGTTCAGAATGAAAAACTGTTTTTT. Translated: CASSQESVQNEKLFF.

The chain uses TRBV20-1 and TRBJ1-1; possible D gene TRBD1, 5 bases. The germline V gene encodes CDR1 DFQATT and CDR2 SNEGSKA (reference sequence). V was pared by 8 bases and J by 3 bases, with 13 bases between. The CDR3 totals 12 residues. CDR3 DNA sequence: TGCAGTCTCTCCAGGGTGGACACTGAAGCTTTCTTT. Protein: CSLSRVDTEAFF.

With respect to this clonotype: A much larger clone differs by one base, so this may be a read error. The rearrangement joins TRBV19 to TRBJ2-1; tentative D call: TRBD2 (6 bases). CDR1 and CDR2 from the germline V gene are LNHDA and SQIVND (reference sequence). The CDR3 is 17 amino acids. The CDR3 bases are TGTGCCAGTAGTAGCCGACTAGTCAAACGACTAAACAATGATCAGTTCTTC. This translates into CASSSRLVKRLNNDQFF.

Ten or more counts support this clonotype. This rearrangement joins TRBV10-1 to TRBJ2-7, with D possibly TRBD1 on 5 matching bases. Looked up from germline, CDR1 is WNHNN and CDR2 is SYGVQD (reference sequence). V lost 0 bases and J 7 bases, leaving 13 bases between the germline ends. CDR3 length: 14 amino acids. CDR3 sequence: CASSESSRPGEQYF. The CDR3, as DNA: TGCGCCAGCAGTGAGTCGTCCCGCCCAGGGGAGCAGTACTTC.

This clonotype was detected once. One junction end disagrees with the germline gene, perhaps due to a read error. The gene calls are TRBV7-9 and TRBJ2-1; 8 bases are a match to TRBD1. The CDR3 has 13 amino acids. Germline CDR1 is SEHNR and CDR2 is FQNEAQ (reference sequence). The CDR3 region has the DNA TGTGCCGGCAGCTCCAGGACAGGGTATGAGCAGTTCTTC. As protein: CAGSSRTGYEQFF.

This clonotype was counted at least ten times. The V and J genes are TRBV11-3 and TRBJ2-3, with 7 positions matching TRBD2. The trim removed 3 bases at V and 3 bases at J, leaving 6 bases unmatched. From germline, CDR1 is SGHNT and CDR2 YENEEA. This CDR3 comprises 15 residues. The CDR3 spells CASSLFGGETDTQYF. The CDR3 DNA is TGTGCCAGCAGCTTGTTTGGGGGGGAGACAGATACGCAGTATTTT.

This clonotype was seen ten or more times. CDR3 nucleotide sequence: TGTGCCAGCAGCTTGCCCGGGGGCCTTGGAAACACCATATATTTT. Protein sequence: CASSLPGGLGNTIYF. The chain carries TRBV5-4 and TRBJ1-3; D perhaps matches TRBD1 (6 bases). CDR1 and CDR2 from the germline V gene are SGHNT and YYREEE (reference sequence). Trimming took off 1 base at V and 3 bases at J, with 11 bases between the two ends. There are 15 residues in the CDR3.

This chain uses TRBV18 with TRBJ2-5, with D maybe TRBD2 (6 bases). V dropped 0 bases and J dropped 5 bases, with 16 bases sitting between them. The CDR3 extends over 16 amino acids. Germline CDR1 and CDR2: KGHSH and LQKENI. Here the CDR3 reads CASSPPFGGIEETQYF. CDR3 coding DNA: TGTGCCAGCTCACCACCGTTCGGGGGTATTGAGGAGACCCAGTACTTC.

This clonotype was seen repeatedly, ten times or more. The chain couples TRBV24-1 to TRBJ2-2; D is uncertain. The CDR3 is made up of 11 amino acids. The V and J ends lost 4 bases and 7 bases respectively, with 3 bases between them. The germline V gene encodes CDR1 KGHDR and CDR2 SFDVKD. In DNA, the CDR3 is TGTGCCACCAGTGAAGTCGGGGAGCTGTTTTTT. This encodes CATSEVGELFF.

The V call is TRBV6-5, the J call TRBJ2-4; 7 bases line up with TRBD2. Germline lookup yields CDR1 MNHEY and CDR2 SVGAGI. V lost 4 bases and J lost 0; bases outside the gene matches: 9. The CDR3 spans 17 residues. CDR3: CASSSPGRGGAKNIQYF. The CDR3 nucleotides are TGTGCCAGCAGTTCCCCGGGGCGCGGGGGAGCCAAAAACATTCAGTACTTC.

Many counts were recorded for this clonotype. This chain uses TRBV5-4 with TRBJ2-3; D unresolved. The CDR3 loop spans 14 amino acids. V dropped 3 bases and J dropped 2 bases, with 10 bases sitting between them. The germline gives CDR1 SGHNT, CDR2 YYREEE (reference sequence). The CDR3 loop reads CASSSGPYTDTQYF. As DNA, the CDR3 is TGTGCCAGCAGCTCCGGACCCTACACAGATACGCAGTATTTT.

This clonotype was observed at least ten times. CDR3 in DNA: TGTGCCAGCAGCCACTTGACAGGGAATCAGCCCCAGCATTTT. Protein: CASSHLTGNQPQHF. The chain combines TRBV14 with TRBJ1-5; 7 bases are a match to TRBD1. CDR3 length equals 14 residues. Germline CDR1 and CDR2: SGHDN and FVKESK. The trim removed 3 bases at V and 4 bases at J, leaving 3 bases unmatched.

This clonotype was picked up a small number of times. The genes are TRBV12-3 or TRBV12-4 and TRBJ1-1, with D unresolved. This CDR3 is built from 14 residues. Deletions cut 3 bases from V and 2 bases from J, with 10 bases between. CDR3 in amino acids: CASSFPGPNTEAFF. The CDR3 DNA follows: TGTGCCAGCAGTTTCCCCGGACCCAACACTGAAGCTTTCTTT.

This clonotype was observed a handful of times. The chain uses TRBV6-1 and TRBJ2-1, with TRBD2 matching 11 bases. Germline V CDR1 and CDR2: MNHNS, SASEGT. V dropped 6 bases and J dropped 4; count of bases not matched to a gene: 5. The CDR3 spans 15 residues. The CDR3 here is CASRQGLADYNEQFF. In DNA form, the CDR3 reads TGTGCCAGCAGGCAGGGACTAGCGGATTACAATGAGCAGTTCTTC.

This clonotype was seen many times. The genes are TRBV5-1 and TRBJ2-1; 7 nucleotides align to TRBD1. CDR3 length: 15 amino acids. Germline assignment: CDR1 SGHRS and CDR2 YFSETQ. V lost 4 bases to trimming and J lost 6 bases; unmatched junction nucleotides: 10. CDR3 amino acids: CASSLQGVGSNEQFF. The CDR3 DNA reads TGCGCCAGCAGCCTTCAGGGGGTAGGGAGCAATGAGCAGTTCTTC.

This clonotype was seen repeatedly, ten times or more. J is TRBJ2-5 and V is TRBV7-9, with D unclear. The germline V gene encodes CDR1 SEHNR and CDR2 FQNEAQ (reference sequence). This CDR3 is built from 15 residues. Trimming pared 5 bases from V and 0 bases from J, leaving 13 bases between. Here the CDR3 DNA reads TGTGCCAGCAGCCCAAGTGTGACGTACCAAGAGACCCAGTACTTC. Translating it yields CASSPSVTYQETQYF.

This clonotype was seen at least ten times. DNA of the CDR3: TGTGCCAGTAGAGTTGGGACCCAATTGAGCACAGATACGCAGTATTTT. It codes for CASRVGTQLSTDTQYF. The chain joins TRBV19 to TRBJ2-3; D assignment may be TRBD1 or TRBD2 (5 bases each). Germline values: CDR1 LNHDA, CDR2 SQIVND (reference sequence). This CDR3 is built from 16 residues. V lost 6 bases, J lost 0 bases, and 16 bases lay in between.

A remark on this clonotype: Possible read error: a much larger clone is one base away. The chain is built from TRBV20-1 and TRBJ2-2; 7 nucleotides match TRBD2. The germline V gene encodes CDR1 DFQATT and CDR2 SNEGSKA (reference sequence). The CDR3 extends over 15 amino acids. The junction had 9 bases not matched to a gene; V was cut back by 2 bases and J by 6 bases. As DNA, the CDR3 is TGCAGTGCTAGAAGTTCCGGGAGGTATGCCGGGGAGCTGTTTTTT. Its protein product is CSARSSGRYAGELFF.

This sequence joins TRBV6-1 and TRBJ2-7, with 10 bases that match TRBD1. V gave up 4 bases and J gave up 1 base; unmatched junction bases: 10. The CDR3 consists of 17 residues. CDR1 is MNHNS and CDR2 is SASEGT in the germline V gene. The CDR3 spells CASSASGQGISSYEQYF. In DNA, the CDR3 is TGTGCCAGCAGTGCCTCGGGACAGGGGATATCATCCTACGAGCAGTACTTC.

The chain has TRBV12-3 or TRBV12-4 and TRBJ1-2, with 9 bases that match TRBD1. The CDR3 contains 15 residues. The V segment lost 6 bases and the J segment 8 bases; nucleotides outside the gene matches: 13. The CDR3 coding sequence is TGTGCCAGCAGCTTCCTACAGGGGGCGCGTCAAGGCTACACCTTC. It encodes CASSFLQGARQGYTF.

The chain has TRBV10-1 and TRBJ1-2, with TRBD1 identical over 7 bases. Germline trimming cut 2 bases from V and 3 bases from J; bases unmatched to any gene: 9. This CDR3 has 16 residues. In germline, CDR1 is WNHNN, CDR2 SYGVQD (reference sequence). The CDR3 sequence: CASSEPGTVRYYGYTF. The CDR3 nucleotides are TGCGCCAGCAGTGAGCCGGGGACAGTGCGATACTATGGCTACACCTTC.

In regard to this clonotype: This could be a read error, since a much larger clone is one nucleotide away. The J gene is TRBJ2-2, the V gene TRBV5-6; TRBD1 matches 7 bases. CDR1 and CDR2 (germline): SGHDT, YYEEEE. The CDR3 is 19 residues long. The CDR3 DNA is TGTGCCGGCAGCTTCGTTGTTGCGAGGAGACAGGGAAACACCGGGGAGCTGTTTTTT. Protein sequence: CAGSFVVARRQGNTGELFF. The complete variable domain, with remaining parts taken from reference TRBV5-6 and TRBJ2-2, reads DAGVTQSPTHLIKTRGQQVTLRCSPKSGHDTVSWYQQALGQGPQFIFQYYEEEERQRGNFPDRFSGHQFPNYSSELNVNALLLGDSALYLCAGSFVVARRQGNTGELFFGEGSRLTVL.

In its sample, this clonotype was seen many times. This sequence joins TRBV7-9 and TRBJ2-6; 8 positions agree with TRBD1. Germline V lookup: CDR1 SEHNR, CDR2 FQNEAQ (reference sequence). The CDR3 length is 18 residues. With 6 bases clipped from V and 2 bases from J, the junction kept 12 bases outside the gene matches. CDR3 region: CASRPTGTGRPGANVLTF. The CDR3 coding sequence is TGTGCCAGCAGACCAACCGGGACAGGCCGTCCTGGGGCCAACGTCCTGACTTTC.